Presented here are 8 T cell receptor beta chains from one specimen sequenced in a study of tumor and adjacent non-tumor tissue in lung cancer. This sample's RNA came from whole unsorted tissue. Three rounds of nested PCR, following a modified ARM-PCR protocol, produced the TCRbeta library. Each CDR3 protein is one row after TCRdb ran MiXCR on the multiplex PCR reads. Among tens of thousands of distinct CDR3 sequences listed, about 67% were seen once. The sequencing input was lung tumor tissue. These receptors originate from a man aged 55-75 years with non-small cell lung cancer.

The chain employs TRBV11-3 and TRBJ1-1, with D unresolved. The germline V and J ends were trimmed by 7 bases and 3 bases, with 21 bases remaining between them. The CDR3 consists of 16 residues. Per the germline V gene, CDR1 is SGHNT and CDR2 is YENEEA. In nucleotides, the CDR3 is TGTGCCAGCACGTTTTGGAGGGATTGTAGGGACACTGAAGCTTTCTTT. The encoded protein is CASTFWRDCRDTEAFF.

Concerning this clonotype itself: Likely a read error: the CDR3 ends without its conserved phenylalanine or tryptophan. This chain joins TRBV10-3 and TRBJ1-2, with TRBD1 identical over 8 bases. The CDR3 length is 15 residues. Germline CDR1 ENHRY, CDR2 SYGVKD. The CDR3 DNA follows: TGTGCCATCAGTGAGGGACAGGGCGGTTACTATGGTTACACCCTC. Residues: CAISEGQGGYYGYTL.

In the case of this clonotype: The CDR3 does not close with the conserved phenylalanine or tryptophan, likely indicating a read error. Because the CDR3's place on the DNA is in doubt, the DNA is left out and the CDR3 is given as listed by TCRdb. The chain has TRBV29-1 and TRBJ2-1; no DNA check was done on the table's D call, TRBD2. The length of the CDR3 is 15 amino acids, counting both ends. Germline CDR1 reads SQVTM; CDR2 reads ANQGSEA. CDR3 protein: CSVEAASGRGSEQFA.

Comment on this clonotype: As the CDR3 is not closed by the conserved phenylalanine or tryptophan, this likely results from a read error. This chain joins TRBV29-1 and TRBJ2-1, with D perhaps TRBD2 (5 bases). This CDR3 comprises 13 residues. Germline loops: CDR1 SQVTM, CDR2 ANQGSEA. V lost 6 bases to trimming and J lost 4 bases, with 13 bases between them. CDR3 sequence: CSVRDGRYNEQFL. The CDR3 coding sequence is TGCAGCGTGAGGGATGGCCGATACAATGAGCAGTTCTTA.

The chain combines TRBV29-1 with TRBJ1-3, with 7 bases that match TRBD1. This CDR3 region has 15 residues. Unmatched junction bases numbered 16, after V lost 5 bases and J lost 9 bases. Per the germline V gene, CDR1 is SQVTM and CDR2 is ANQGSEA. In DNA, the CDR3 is TGCAGCGTTCGAGCGGGACAGTACTCTGGAGGCACCATATATTTT. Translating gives CSVRAGQYSGGTIYF.

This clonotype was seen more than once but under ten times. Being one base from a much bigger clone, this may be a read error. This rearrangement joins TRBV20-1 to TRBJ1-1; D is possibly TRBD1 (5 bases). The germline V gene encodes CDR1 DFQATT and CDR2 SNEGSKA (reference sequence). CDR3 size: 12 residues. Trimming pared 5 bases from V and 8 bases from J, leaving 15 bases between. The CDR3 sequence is CSADGVRDEAFF. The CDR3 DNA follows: TGCAGTGCTGATGGGGTCCGGGACGAAGCTTTCTTT.

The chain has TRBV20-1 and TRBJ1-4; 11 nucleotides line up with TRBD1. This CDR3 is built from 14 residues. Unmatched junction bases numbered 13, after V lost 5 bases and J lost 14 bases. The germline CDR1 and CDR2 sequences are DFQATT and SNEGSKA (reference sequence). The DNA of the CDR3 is TGCAGTGCTTCCGTGGACAGGGGGCGCGAAGTGCTGTTTTTT. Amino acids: CSASVDRGREVLFF.

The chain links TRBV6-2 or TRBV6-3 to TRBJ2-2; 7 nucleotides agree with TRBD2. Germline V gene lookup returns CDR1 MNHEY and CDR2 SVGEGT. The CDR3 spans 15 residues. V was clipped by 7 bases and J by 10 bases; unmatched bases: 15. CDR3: CASIPLARGSVELFF. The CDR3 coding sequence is TGTGCCAGCATTCCACTAGCGCGAGGGTCCGTGGAGCTGTTTTTT.